A selection of T cell receptor beta chains follows, all from one sample in a study of cytomegalovirus exposure and HLA in healthy donors. Repertoires were generated with immunoSEQ multiplex PCR, while TCRdb's copy carries only in-frame clones and drops some. The sample has roughly 150,000 clones, 50% to 75% seen once. The sequenced sample consisted of PBMCs. The receptor source for this set is a woman aged 25 to 39 in good health and CMV-seropositive. Each CDR3 is given with its conserved first and last residue. The D gene is left open where the match is weak. Not all rows give a size; the values are once, few, many and, for expanded clones, a class.

DNA: TGTGCCAGCAGTCATCTAGCGGCCTACAATGAGCAGTTCTTC
CDR3: CASSHLAAYNEQFF
J: TRBJ2-1
V: TRBV27
size: -
D: TRBD2

DNA: TGTGCCTGGAGTGTAGGGCCTACGGGGGGCTACACCTTC
CDR3: CAWSVGPTGGYTF
J: TRBJ1-2
V: TRBV30
size: -
D: -

DNA: TGTGCCAGCAGCCTAACGGGAGAGACCCAGTACTTC
CDR3: CASSLTGETQYF
J: TRBJ2-5
V: TRBV13
size: -
D: -

DNA: TGCGCCAGCAGCCAAGAACGAGGGAAGGGGAACACTGAAGCTTTCTTT
CDR3: CASSQERGKGNTEAFF
J: TRBJ1-1
V: TRBV4-1
size: -
D: -

DNA: TGCGCCAGCAGCCCTGGAGTGGGGGGGCTCTACGAGCAGTACTTC
CDR3: CASSPGVGGLYEQYF
J: TRBJ2-7
V: TRBV5-1
size: -
D: -

DNA: TGCGCCAGCAGCTTGGGCGGGACTACTTATGGTGAGCAGTTCTTC
CDR3: CASSLGGTTYGEQFF
J: TRBJ2-1
V: TRBV5-1
size: -
D: TRBD2

DNA: TGTGCCAGCTCACCTGAGTCGAGTTCCAAAAACATTCAGTACTTC
CDR3: CASSPESSSKNIQYF
J: TRBJ2-4
V: TRBV18
size: few
D: -

DNA: TGTGCCAGCAGCCTTCCTGGACAGGTTGGTGAGCAGTTCTTC
CDR3: CASSLPGQVGEQFF
J: TRBJ2-1
V: TRBV5-4
size: -
D: TRBD1

DNA: TGTGCCAGCGGGGCATATCTAGCGGGGGGCAGCACAGATACGCAGTATTTT
CDR3: CASGAYLAGGSTDTQYF
J: TRBJ2-3
V: TRBV5-6
size: -
D: TRBD2

DNA: TGCGCCAGCAGCCAAGTTTCTAGGGGGCCCCGAGGGGACAAAAACATTCAGTACTTC
CDR3: CASSQVSRGPRGDKNIQYF
J: TRBJ2-4
V: TRBV4-1
size: -
D: TRBD1

DNA: TGTGCCAGCAGTTCCCTTCGGGGGAGCCGGTTCTTC
CDR3: CASSSLRGSRFF
J: TRBJ2-1
V: TRBV28
size: -
D: -

DNA: TGTGCCAGCAGCTTAGGGGAAGGGAGGTTGGGTGAAGCTTTCTTT
CDR3: CASSLGEGRLGEAFF
J: TRBJ1-1
V: TRBV7-3
size: few
D: -

DNA: TGTGCCAGCACCGGACTTTTTAATGAGCAGTTCTTC
CDR3: CASTGLFNEQFF
J: TRBJ2-1
V: TRBV9
size: -
D: -

DNA: TGTGCCAGCAGTTACGCCTCAGGGTGGGGAGGTGAAAAACTGTTTTTT
CDR3: CASSYASGWGGEKLFF
J: TRBJ1-4
V: TRBV6-6
size: few
D: -

DNA: TGCGCCAGCAAATCCGGGACAGGGGGCGGGAACATTCAGTACTTC
CDR3: CASKSGTGGGNIQYF
J: TRBJ2-4
V: TRBV10-2
size: few
D: TRBD1

DNA: TGCGCCAGCAGCGACAGGGGTATCAACACTGAAGCTTTCTTT
CDR3: CASSDRGINTEAFF
J: TRBJ1-1
V: TRBV5-1
size: few
D: TRBD1

DNA: TGTGCCAGCAGCTCACAGACAGGGCGGGATCAGCCCCAGCATTTT
CDR3: CASSSQTGRDQPQHF
J: TRBJ1-5
V: TRBV7-8
size: -
D: TRBD1

DNA: TGTGCCAGCAGTGTGACAGGCAATGAGCAGTTCTTC
CDR3: CASSVTGNEQFF
J: TRBJ2-1
V: TRBV28
size: -
D: -

DNA: TGTGCCAGCAGGGGGACAGCCCTAAGTGTCTACACCTTC
CDR3: CASRGTALSVYTF
J: TRBJ1-2
V: TRBV6-5
size: -
D: TRBD1

DNA: TGTGCCTGGAGTGGGGACAGTATCAATCAGCCCCAGCATTTT
CDR3: CAWSGDSINQPQHF
J: TRBJ1-5
V: TRBV30
size: -
D: TRBD1

DNA: TGTGCCAGCAGTGAAGCGCAAGGGGGGGGTATTCTCTATGGCTACACCTTC
CDR3: CASSEAQGGGILYGYTF
J: TRBJ1-2
V: TRBV6-1
size: once
D: -

DNA: TGTGCCAGCGGGACGGCGGGAGATTCCTACGAGCAGTACTTC
CDR3: CASGTAGDSYEQYF
J: TRBJ2-7
V: TRBV9
size: -
D: TRBD2

DNA: TGTGCCAGTAGTCCACCCTATCTAACAGGGGGCCACTATGGCTACACCTTC
CDR3: CASSPPYLTGGHYGYTF
J: TRBJ1-2
V: TRBV19
size: -
D: TRBD1

DNA: TGTGCCAGCAGTGAGGGCGAAAACTATGGCTACACCTTC
CDR3: CASSEGENYGYTF
J: TRBJ1-2
V: TRBV2
size: -
D: -

DNA: TGTGCCAGCAGTTTTGGGTCGGGGGGCAACACTGAAGCTTTCTTT
CDR3: CASSFGSGGNTEAFF
J: TRBJ1-1
V: TRBV27
size: -
D: -

DNA: TGTGCCAGCAGCTCGGTTAGGACAGGGTTGAACTATGGCTACACCTTC
CDR3: CASSSVRTGLNYGYTF
J: TRBJ1-2
V: TRBV7-8
size: -
D: TRBD1

DNA: TGCGCCAGCCGCCTCAGCGACGGGAATGGCTACACCTTC
CDR3: CASRLSDGNGYTF
J: TRBJ1-2
V: TRBV5-1
size: -
D: -

DNA: TGTGCCAGCTATAACTATGGCTACACCTTC
CDR3: CASYNYGYTF
J: TRBJ1-2
V: TRBV2
size: -
D: -

DNA: TGTGCCAGCAGTTCTCGCCTACGGGACAGGGGTGAAAAACTGTTTTTT
CDR3: CASSSRLRDRGEKLFF
J: TRBJ1-4
V: TRBV6-5
size: few
D: TRBD1

DNA: TGTGCCAGCAGCTCACCAGGGACCTACAATGAGCAGTTCTTC
CDR3: CASSSPGTYNEQFF
J: TRBJ2-1
V: TRBV28
size: -
D: -

DNA: TGTGCCAGCAGTTTGGGTAGGGGGCTTTTGGAGACCCAGTACTTC
CDR3: CASSLGRGLLETQYF
J: TRBJ2-5
V: TRBV28
size: -
D: TRBD1

DNA: TGTGCCAGCAGTTCTATTCTGGGACAGCGATACACTGAAGCTTTCTTT
CDR3: CASSSILGQRYTEAFF
J: TRBJ1-1
V: TRBV28
size: few
D: TRBD1

DNA: TGTGCCAGCAGCCAAATTGGGACTAGCGCTTCCTACGAGCAGTACTTC
CDR3: CASSQIGTSASYEQYF
J: TRBJ2-7
V: TRBV5-4
size: few
D: TRBD2

DNA: TGTGCCAGTTCGACAGGGCTTCCTGGAAACACCATATATTTT
CDR3: CASSTGLPGNTIYF
J: TRBJ1-3
V: TRBV6-6
size: few
D: TRBD1

DNA: TGTGCCAGCAGTCCTCTTAGGACAGCCGTCTATGGCTACACCTTC
CDR3: CASSPLRTAVYGYTF
J: TRBJ1-2
V: TRBV2
size: -
D: -

DNA: TGTGCCAGCAGCTTGACAGGGGCAGAGGAGCAGTACTTC
CDR3: CASSLTGAEEQYF
J: TRBJ2-7
V: TRBV5-6
size: -
D: TRBD1

DNA: TGTGCCAGCAGTAGGGACAGGGTAAACACTGAAGCTTTCTTT
CDR3: CASSRDRVNTEAFF
J: TRBJ1-1
V: TRBV6-5
size: -
D: TRBD1

DNA: TGTGCCAGCAGTGATATGTGGGACAGGGCGGGGACCCAGTACTTC
CDR3: CASSDMWDRAGTQYF
J: TRBJ2-5
V: TRBV9
size: -
D: TRBD1

DNA: TGTGCCAGCAGTTTTGGAACCCCGGGCATTCAGTACTTC
CDR3: CASSFGTPGIQYF
J: TRBJ2-4
V: TRBV28
size: -
D: -

DNA: TGTGCCAGCAGCTCGGGCCGGGACAGCCAGCATTTT
CDR3: CASSSGRDSQHF
J: TRBJ1-5
V: TRBV13
size: few
D: TRBD1

DNA: TGTGCCAGCAGGGTTGGGGGGACAGGTAACTACGAGCAGTACTTC
CDR3: CASRVGGTGNYEQYF
J: TRBJ2-7
V: TRBV6-1
size: -
D: TRBD1

DNA: TGTGCCAGCAGCTTAGGTGGGGGAGGCTCCTACGAGCAGTACTTC
CDR3: CASSLGGGGSYEQYF
J: TRBJ2-7
V: TRBV11-2
size: -
D: -

DNA: TGCAGCGTCTCCCCAGGGGACTATGGCTACACCTTC
CDR3: CSVSPGDYGYTF
J: TRBJ1-2
V: TRBV29-1
size: -
D: -

DNA: TGCGCCAGCAGCTTGGGGGACAGGACGAACACCGGGGAGCTGTTTTTT
CDR3: CASSLGDRTNTGELFF
J: TRBJ2-2
V: TRBV5-1
size: -
D: TRBD1

DNA: TGCGCCAGCAGCCAACCCACTAGCGGCGCCTCCCTGACGCAGTACTTC
CDR3: CASSQPTSGASLTQYF
J: TRBJ2-5
V: TRBV4-1
size: -
D: TRBD2

DNA: TGTGCCAGCAGCTATTCGGGGAACACTGAAGCTTTCTTT
CDR3: CASSYSGNTEAFF
J: TRBJ1-1
V: TRBV7-9
size: -
D: -

DNA: TGCGCCAGCGATCCCGGGACAGGGAGACACGAGCAGTACTTC
CDR3: CASDPGTGRHEQYF
J: TRBJ2-7
V: TRBV5-1
size: -
D: TRBD1

DNA: TGTGCCAGCAGCCCGACGGACAGGAGCTCCTATAATTCACCCCTCCACTTT
CDR3: CASSPTDRSSYNSPLHF
J: TRBJ1-6
V: TRBV5-5
size: -
D: TRBD1

DNA: TGTGCCAGCAGCCTAGCGGAGTACGAGCAGTACTTC
CDR3: CASSLAEYEQYF
J: TRBJ2-7
V: TRBV4-2
size: -
D: -

DNA: TGTGCCAGCCGTAACGGACCAGGGGATACGCAGTATTTT
CDR3: CASRNGPGDTQYF
J: TRBJ2-3
V: TRBV2
size: -
D: -

DNA: TGTGCCAGCAGACCGACAGGGGGCGATGAAAAACTGTTTTTT
CDR3: CASRPTGGDEKLFF
J: TRBJ1-4
V: TRBV6-5
size: few
D: TRBD1

DNA: TGTGCCAGCAGTTTTGGGCTAGCGGGCGGCACCGGGGAGCTGTTTTTT
CDR3: CASSFGLAGGTGELFF
J: TRBJ2-2
V: TRBV27
size: -
D: TRBD2

DNA: TGCACTACTACATTCGGACAGGGGGGGAATCAGCCCCAGCATTTT
CDR3: CTTTFGQGGNQPQHF
J: TRBJ1-5
V: TRBV6-1
size: few
D: TRBD1

DNA: TGTGCCAGCAGCCCGCGGGACAGGGGGCGAAACACTGAAGCTTTCTTT
CDR3: CASSPRDRGRNTEAFF
J: TRBJ1-1
V: TRBV7-3
size: -
D: TRBD1

DNA: TGTGCCACCAGCAGAGATCGGGGGTTTGGCGGGGGGGCGAATGCCGAGCAGTACTTC
CDR3: CATSRDRGFGGGANAEQYF
J: TRBJ2-7
V: TRBV15
size: -
D: TRBD2

DNA: TGCGCCAGCAGCTTACAACCCGGGACAGACAATGAGCAGTTCTTC
CDR3: CASSLQPGTDNEQFF
J: TRBJ2-1
V: TRBV5-1
size: -
D: TRBD1

DNA: TGTGCCAGCTCTTACTCGACTCAGGGGGCGCGCTATGGCTACACCTTC
CDR3: CASSYSTQGARYGYTF
J: TRBJ1-2
V: TRBV6-5
size: many
D: TRBD1

DNA: TGTGCCAGCAGTGAAGCTGGGGTCACAGGGAACACTGAAGCTTTCTTT
CDR3: CASSEAGVTGNTEAFF
J: TRBJ1-1
V: TRBV6-1
size: -
D: -

DNA: TGTGCCAGCAGCCTCTCTCCACTCGGGTCGCTCTATGGCTACACCTTC
CDR3: CASSLSPLGSLYGYTF
J: TRBJ1-2
V: TRBV7-9
size: few
D: -

DNA: TGTGCCAGCAGCGCTCCCGGGACTAGCGGTTTATGGCAGTACTTC
CDR3: CASSAPGTSGLWQYF
J: TRBJ2-7
V: TRBV6-5
size: -
D: TRBD2